A selection of T cell receptor beta chains follows, all from one sample in a study of shared clonotypes between healthy human individuals. Data came from immunoSEQ multiplex PCR; TCRdb stores just in-frame clones and leaves some out. This sample has just over 2,000,000 clones, with about 94% found just once. The sample was naive CD8+ T cells sorted from blood. The receptors were gathered from a man aged 18 to 29 in good health. Each CDR3 is given with its conserved first and last residue. D genes are given only for firm matches. Part of the rows lack a size; the others show once, few, many or a class for expanded clones.

j_call | clone_size | cdr3_length | d_call | v_call | cdr3_nt | cdr3_aa
TRBJ2-1 | NA | 16 | TRBD2 | TRBV7-9 | TGTGCCAGCAGCTTAAGGCCCAGCGGGGGGTATCATGAGCAGTTCTTC | CASSLRPSGGYHEQFF
TRBJ2-7 | NA | 14 | NA | TRBV11-2 | TGTGCCAGCAGCTCGGGACGGGCCCTCCTCGAGCAGTACTTC | CASSSGRALLEQYF
TRBJ1-5 | NA | 11 | NA | TRBV6-1 | TGTGCCAGCAGTGAGGCTCAGCCCCAGCATTTT | CASSEAQPQHF
TRBJ1-6 | NA | 13 | NA | TRBV5-5 | TGTGCCAGCAGCTTGGGTGTAAGTTCACCCCTCCACTTT | CASSLGVSSPLHF
TRBJ2-5 | NA | 13 | NA | TRBV9 | TGTGCCAGCAGCCCCGCGGGGGCGGAGACCCAGTACTTC | CASSPAGAETQYF
TRBJ2-2 | NA | 15 | TRBD1 | TRBV6-5 | TGTGCCAGCACCGAACAGGGGTACGACACCGGGGAGCTGTTTTTT | CASTEQGYDTGELFF
TRBJ1-3 | NA | 16 | TRBD1 | TRBV4-3 | TGCGCCAGCAGCCAAGATCGGACAGGGACTGGAAACACCATATATTTT | CASSQDRTGTGNTIYF
TRBJ1-5 | NA | 16 | NA | TRBV28 | TGTGCCAGCAGATGGTCGACCCCGAGCGGCAATCAGCCCCAGCATTTT | CASRWSTPSGNQPQHF
TRBJ2-7 | NA | 15 | TRBD1 | TRBV7-6 | TGTGCCAGCAGCCCACGGGACAGCGGTACCTACGAGCAGTACTTC | CASSPRDSGTYEQYF
TRBJ1-4 | NA | 14 | TRBD1 | TRBV27 | TGTGCCAGCAGTTTATTTGGGACAGGAGAAAAACTGTTTTTT | CASSLFGTGEKLFF
TRBJ1-1 | once | 12 | NA | TRBV7-9 | TGTGCCAGCACCCAAATGAACACTGAAGCTTTCTTT | CASTQMNTEAFF
TRBJ2-7 | NA | 16 | TRBD2 | TRBV11-2 | TGTGCCAGCAGCTTAGGGGCTAGCGGAGTCTCCTACGAGCAGTACTTC | CASSLGASGVSYEQYF
TRBJ2-5 | NA | 16 | NA | TRBV7-9 | TGTGCCAGCAGCGCCCCCTCTTCGTGGGGGCCAGAGACCCAGTACTTC | CASSAPSSWGPETQYF
TRBJ2-7 | NA | 15 | TRBD2 | TRBV10-1 | TGCGCCAGCAGTGACCCTGCGGGAGGAGGCTACGAGCAGTACTTC | CASSDPAGGGYEQYF
TRBJ1-2 | NA | 15 | NA | TRBV6-1 | TGTGCCAGCAGTGAAGCCCAGGCGACCGACTATGGCTACACCTTC | CASSEAQATDYGYTF
TRBJ1-1 | NA | 11 | NA | TRBV13 | TGTGCCAGCAGCTTAGAGGCTGAAGCTTTCTTT | CASSLEAEAFF
TRBJ2-7 | NA | 13 | TRBD1 | TRBV7-2 | TGTGCCAGCAGCCCGGGACAGTCTTACGAGCAGTACTTC | CASSPGQSYEQYF
TRBJ2-7 | NA | 11 | NA | TRBV28 | TGTGCCAGCAGTTCAGGGTACGAGCAGTACTTC | CASSSGYEQYF
TRBJ1-3 | once | 14 | NA | TRBV9 | TGTGCCAGCAGCGAACGGGGCTCTGGAAACACCATATATTTT | CASSERGSGNTIYF
TRBJ1-4 | NA | 14 | TRBD1 | TRBV5-6 | TGTGCCAGCAGCTGGTCTACAGGGGGCGGAAAACTGTTTTTT | CASSWSTGGGKLFF
TRBJ1-5 | NA | 13 | NA | TRBV6-6 | TGTGCCAGCATCTCGGAAAGTAATCAGCCCCAGCATTTT | CASISESNQPQHF
TRBJ1-3 | once | 15 | NA | TRBV27 | TGTGCCAGCAGTGCCCAGGGTTCCTCTGGAAACACCATATATTTT | CASSAQGSSGNTIYF
TRBJ2-5 | NA | 12 | NA | TRBV9 | TGTGCCAGCAGCTCGGTCGGAGAGACCCAGTACTTC | CASSSVGETQYF
TRBJ2-7 | NA | 11 | NA | TRBV30 | TGTGCCTGGAGCCCAGGGGCCGAGCAGTACTTC | CAWSPGAEQYF
TRBJ2-7 | NA | 13 | NA | TRBV7-6 | TGTGCCAGCAGCTTAAGCCCGTCCCGAGAGCAGTACTTC | CASSLSPSREQYF
TRBJ2-5 | NA | 14 | NA | TRBV6-5 | TGTGCCAGCAGTCCACTTAGGGATCTGGAGACCCAGTACTTC | CASSPLRDLETQYF
TRBJ2-7 | NA | 13 | NA | TRBV6-5 | TGTGCCAGCGGGCAGGGTCAAGACTACGAGCAGTACTTC | CASGQGQDYEQYF
TRBJ2-7 | NA | 14 | TRBD1 | TRBV6-5 | TGTGCCAGCAGTTACTCGAGGGCAGGGGGCGAGCAGTACTTC | CASSYSRAGGEQYF
TRBJ1-1 | NA | 14 | NA | TRBV27 | TGTGCCAGCAATTTCCGGGCTATGAACACTGAAGCTTTCTTT | CASNFRAMNTEAFF
TRBJ2-7 | NA | 13 | NA | TRBV2 | TGTGCCAGCAAAGAGACGGAATCCTACGAGCAGTACTTC | CASKETESYEQYF
TRBJ2-7 | NA | 15 | NA | TRBV7-9 | TGTGCCAGCAGTTCAAATCGGGTTCTCTCCTACGAGCAGTACTTC | CASSSNRVLSYEQYF
TRBJ2-3 | NA | 12 | NA | TRBV5-4 | TGTGCCAGCAGTGCGCCCGGGGATACGCAGTATTTT | CASSAPGDTQYF
TRBJ2-1 | NA | 15 | NA | TRBV2 | TGTGCCAGCAGTGAGAGCTGGCACCAGTACAATGAGCAGTTCTTC | CASSESWHQYNEQFF
TRBJ2-3 | NA | 14 | NA | TRBV5-6 | TGTGCCAGCAGCCGACAGGTCAGCACAGATACGCAGTATTTT | CASSRQVSTDTQYF
TRBJ1-5 | NA | 14 | NA | TRBV27 | TGTGCCAGCAGTTCTTACAGCTTCAATCAGCCCCAGCATTTT | CASSSYSFNQPQHF
TRBJ1-1 | NA | 14 | TRBD1 | TRBV12-5 | TGTGCTAGTGGTTTGACAGGGGCGAACACTGAAGCTTTCTTT | CASGLTGANTEAFF
TRBJ1-2 | NA | 16 | NA | TRBV7-9 | TGTGCCAGCAGCTCCGAACCGGGACAAGATAACTATGGCTACACCTTC | CASSSEPGQDNYGYTF
TRBJ2-7 | NA | 13 | NA | TRBV9 | TGTGCCAGCAGCCCTTCAGACCCCTACGAGCAGTACTTC | CASSPSDPYEQYF
TRBJ2-5 | NA | 14 | TRBD2 | TRBV30 | TGTGCCTGGAGCAAACTAGCGGGGGAACAGACCCAGTACTTC | CAWSKLAGEQTQYF
TRBJ2-2 | once | 12 | NA | TRBV5-4 | TGTGCCAGCAGCTCTGGAACCGGGGAGCTGTTTTTT | CASSSGTGELFF
TRBJ1-6 | NA | 13 | TRBD1 | TRBV27 | TGTGCCAGCAGAACAGGGGTTAATTCACCCCTCCACTTT | CASRTGVNSPLHF
TRBJ1-5 | NA | 14 | TRBD1 | TRBV5-8 | TGTGCCAGCAGCCCGGGACAGGGGAGCCAGCCCCAGCATTTT | CASSPGQGSQPQHF
TRBJ1-6 | NA | 15 | NA | TRBV2 | TGTGCCAGCAGTGACGCAAGGACAGATAATTCACCCCTCCACTTT | CASSDARTDNSPLHF
TRBJ1-1 | NA | 15 | NA | TRBV27 | TGTGCCAGCAGTTTATCAGGACGGATGAACACTGAAGCTTTCTTT | CASSLSGRMNTEAFF
TRBJ1-2 | NA | 15 | TRBD1 | TRBV12-5 | TGTGCTAGTGGCTCCTCGACCGGGACAGGGGAGGGCTACACCTTC | CASGSSTGTGEGYTF
TRBJ1-2 | NA | 17 | NA | TRBV7-3 | TGTGCCAGCAGCTTCGACGCCGCAGGCGCGATCGTGAATGGCTACACCTTC | CASSFDAAGAIVNGYTF
TRBJ1-1 | NA | 15 | NA | TRBV2 | TGTGCCAGCATCCCTGTTGACACCATTTACACTGAAGCTTTCTTT | CASIPVDTIYTEAFF
TRBJ2-5 | NA | 14 | NA | TRBV5-4 | TGTGCCAGCAGCTATCGTGGAGGGCGGGAGACCCAGTACTTC | CASSYRGGRETQYF
TRBJ2-7 | NA | 15 | TRBD2 | TRBV4-1 | TGCGCCAGCAGCTCCCCAGCGGGAGGGGAACACGAGCAGTACTTC | CASSSPAGGEHEQYF
TRBJ1-1 | NA | 16 | NA | TRBV5-6 | TGTGCCAGCAGCTTGGTTTGGTGGGAAGAGAACACTGAAGCTTTCTTT | CASSLVWWEENTEAFF
TRBJ2-1 | NA | 9 | NA | TRBV29-1 | TGCAGCGTTGGGGCTGAGCAGTTCTTC | CSVGAEQFF
TRBJ2-3 | few | 15 | TRBD1 | TRBV10-3 | TGTGCCATCAGTGGGACAGGGTCGGGCACAGATACGCAGTATTTT | CAISGTGSGTDTQYF
TRBJ2-7 | once | 11 | NA | TRBV6-6 | TGTGCCAGCAGGTCACTACGAGGGCAGTACTTC | CASRSLRGQYF
TRBJ2-3 | once | 12 | NA | TRBV18 | TGTGCCAGCTCCCAGGATACAAAGGGGGGATATTTT | CASSQDTKGGYF
TRBJ2-2 | NA | 14 | NA | TRBV7-9 | TGTGCCAGCAGCTCCCCCCAGAGACCCGGGGAGCTGTTTTTT | CASSSPQRPGELFF